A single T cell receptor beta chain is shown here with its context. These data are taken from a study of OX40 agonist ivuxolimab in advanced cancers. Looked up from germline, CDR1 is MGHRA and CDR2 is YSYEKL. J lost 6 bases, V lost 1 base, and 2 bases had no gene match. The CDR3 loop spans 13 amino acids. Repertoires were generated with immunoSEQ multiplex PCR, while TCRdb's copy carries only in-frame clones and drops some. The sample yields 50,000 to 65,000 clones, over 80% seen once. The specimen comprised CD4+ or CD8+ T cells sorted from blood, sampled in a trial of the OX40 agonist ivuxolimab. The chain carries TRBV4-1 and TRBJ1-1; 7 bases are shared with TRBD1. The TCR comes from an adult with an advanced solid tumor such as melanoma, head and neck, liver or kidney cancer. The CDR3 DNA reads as TGCGCCAGCAGCCAAGCAGGGGGTCCTGAAGCTTTCTTT. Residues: CASSQAGGPEAFF.